The rows below give T cell receptor beta chains drawn from one sample of a study of human T cells and chemical hapten exposure. TCRdb re-called the RACE reads through MiXCR, storing one row per CDR3 protein. The repertoire consists of 85,000 to 120,000 distinct CDR3 sequences, with 12% occurring once and the leading ten covering roughly 1.6%. The source was whole blood, collected in connection with sensitization to the hapten diphenylcyclopropenone (DPC). These receptors all stem from a woman aged 45 to 65 with alopecia areata. Some clones in this sample may be carry-over from other donors' samples. CDR3s include the opening cysteine and the closing phenylalanine or tryptophan. The D gene is left open where the match is weak. Size tells how often a clone was seen (once, few, many) or the class of an expanded clone, and some rows leave it out.

V	length	J	size	D	DNA	CDR3
TRBV28	16	TRBJ2-2	many	NA	TGTGCCAGCACCTCCCCCGGGGGACAGCACACCGGGGAGCTGTTTTTT	CASTSPGGQHTGELFF
TRBV6-6	16	TRBJ1-5	many	NA	TGTGCCAGCAGTTTCTCACAGGGAAGAAACAATCAGCCCCAGCATTTT	CASSFSQGRNNQPQHF
TRBV6-6	13	TRBJ2-7	few	TRBD1	TGTGCCACCGTTGACAGGGGCGGCCACGAGCAGTACTTC	CATVDRGGHEQYF
TRBV12-3/TRBV12-4	17	TRBJ1-5	NA	TRBD1	TGTGCCAGCACCCCGGGACAGGGGGTGAGAAGCAATCAGCCCCAGCATTTT	CASTPGQGVRSNQPQHF
TRBV2	15	TRBJ1-5	few	TRBD1	TGTGCCAGCAGTCGACAGGGAATAATCAATCAGCCCCAGCATTTT	CASSRQGIINQPQHF
TRBV10-1	14	TRBJ1-2	NA	NA	TGCGCCAGCAGTGAGGGCCCGGATCCCTATGGCTACACCTTC	CASSEGPDPYGYTF
TRBV14	16	TRBJ2-3	NA	NA	TGTACCAGCAGCCACACAGCGGGCATCGGCACAGATACGCAGTATTTT	CTSSHTAGIGTDTQYF
TRBV7-9	15	TRBJ2-2	NA	NA	TGTGCCAGCAGTGGGATAGGTCCGAACACCGGGGAGCTGTTTTTT	CASSGIGPNTGELFF
TRBV10-3	16	TRBJ2-2	NA	TRBD1	TGTGCCATCAGTGAGTCGGGACAGAGCAACACCGGGGAGCTGTTTTTT	CAISESGQSNTGELFF
TRBV29-1	13	TRBJ2-7	few	TRBD2	TGCAGCGGCCTAGGGACTAGTTCCTACGAGCAGTACTTC	CSGLGTSSYEQYF
TRBV21-1	14	TRBJ1-1	many	NA	TGTGCCAGCAGCAAGGCAGGGCCGGGTACTGAAGCTTTCTTT	CASSKAGPGTEAFF
TRBV7-2	14	TRBJ2-7	once	NA	TGTGCCAGCAGCTTAGACCCAGGGACGGCTGAGCAGTACTTC	CASSLDPGTAEQYF
TRBV20-1	12	TRBJ2-2	NA	NA	TGCAGTGCTACGACTATCACCGGGGAGCTGTTTTTT	CSATTITGELFF
TRBV7-9	14	TRBJ2-5	few	TRBD2	TGTGCCAGCAGCCCGCGGGGGGTTCCGGAGACCCAGTACTTC	CASSPRGVPETQYF
TRBV29-1	15	TRBJ2-2	NA	TRBD1	TGCAGCGTTGACAGGGGACAGGGAGAGGCCGGGGAGCTGTTTTTT	CSVDRGQGEAGELFF
TRBV7-9	16	TRBJ2-5	many	TRBD1	TGTGCCAGCAGCTCCCAGGACAGGGGTTTTTTAGAGACCCAGTACTTC	CASSSQDRGFLETQYF
TRBV7-9	13	TRBJ1-5	many	NA	TGTGCCAGCAGCTTAGATCACGATCAGGCCCAGCATTTT	CASSLDHDQAQHF
TRBV29-1	12	TRBJ2-3	NA	NA	TGCAGCGTTGAAGACATCCGGGATACGCAGTATTTT	CSVEDIRDTQYF
TRBV5-6	15	TRBJ1-5	few	NA	TGTGCCAGCAGCTTGGGGACTCTGAGCGATCAGCCCCAGCATTTT	CASSLGTLSDQPQHF
TRBV28	14	TRBJ1-2	few	TRBD1	TGTGCCAGCCTCCGGGCAGGGGGGAGCTATGGCTACACCTTC	CASLRAGGSYGYTF
TRBV28	15	TRBJ2-7	NA	NA	TGTGCCAGCAGTTTACTTGTTCAGAGCTCCTACGAGCAGTACTTC	CASSLLVQSSYEQYF
TRBV20-1	18	TRBJ2-2	NA	TRBD2	TGCAGTGCTAGAGAAAGCCGGTTAGCGGGGGTTAACACCGGGGAGCTGTTTTTT	CSARESRLAGVNTGELFF
TRBV5-5	14	TRBJ2-3	many	TRBD1	TGTGCCAGCAGCCGACAGGGGGGCACAGATACGCAGTATTTT	CASSRQGGTDTQYF
TRBV2	14	TRBJ2-3	NA	TRBD1	TGTGCCAGCAGTGGACAGGGGTTGAAGGATACGCAGTATTTT	CASSGQGLKDTQYF
TRBV28	14	TRBJ2-1	NA	NA	TGTGCCAGCAGTTTACGGGCCGCGGCGGCCGAGCAGTTCTTC	CASSLRAAAAEQFF
TRBV10-3	13	TRBJ2-3	many	NA	TGTGCCATCAGTGTCAGGGAGGAGGATACGCAGTATTTT	CAISVREEDTQYF
TRBV12-3/TRBV12-4	15	TRBJ1-6	few	TRBD1	TGTGCCAGCAGTTTCGGGCACAGGGGGCCTTCACCCCTCCACTTT	CASSFGHRGPSPLHF
TRBV6-6	16	TRBJ1-1	few	TRBD1	TGTGCCAGCAGTTACTCGAGGACAGGGGTGAATACTGAAGCTTTCTTT	CASSYSRTGVNTEAFF
TRBV18	14	TRBJ2-1	few	NA	TGTGCCAGCTCACCAGAACTAGCCGGTAATGAGCAGTTCTTC	CASSPELAGNEQFF
TRBV20-1	12	TRBJ2-3	NA	NA	TGCAGTGCCCCAACAGGCACAGATACGCAGTATTTT	CSAPTGTDTQYF
TRBV7-8	17	TRBJ2-3	few	TRBD2	TGTGCCAGCAGCACTAGATCGACTAGCGGGATAACAGATACGCAGTATTTT	CASSTRSTSGITDTQYF
TRBV12-3/TRBV12-4	15	TRBJ2-5	NA	TRBD1	TGTGCCAGCAGTTTAGAAGGGGGCAATATCGAGACCCAGTACTTC	CASSLEGGNIETQYF
TRBV6-5	11	TRBJ2-7	NA	NA	TGTGCCAGCAGCACCGGGCACGAGCAGTACTTC	CASSTGHEQYF
TRBV12-3/TRBV12-4	11	TRBJ2-7	few	NA	TGTGCCAGCAGTATTCACTACGAGCAGTACTTC	CASSIHYEQYF
TRBV19	13	TRBJ2-2	NA	NA	TGTGCCAGTAGCCCATACAGGGCGCGGGAGCTGTTTTTT	CASSPYRARELFF
TRBV7-9	12	TRBJ2-7	NA	NA	TGTGCCAGCAGCACGAGATTCTACGAGCAGTACTTC	CASSTRFYEQYF
TRBV6-1	18	TRBJ2-6	NA	TRBD1	TGTGCCAGCAGTACGAAGGGGGACAGGACGACTGGGGCCAACGTCCTGACTTTC	CASSTKGDRTTGANVLTF
TRBV20-1	10	TRBJ1-1	many	NA	TGCAGTGCGGGGAACACTGAAGCTTTCTTT	CSAGNTEAFF
TRBV4-2	15	TRBJ1-6	NA	NA	TGTGCCAGCAGCCTTGTTTCAGCGGCGGACTCACCCCTCCACTTT	CASSLVSAADSPLHF
TRBV19	11	TRBJ2-7	many	NA	TGTGCCAGTACCGACAGCTACGAGCAGTACTTC	CASTDSYEQYF
TRBV28	15	TRBJ1-3	NA	NA	TGTGCCAGCAGTTTTGGAACAGACTCTGGAAACACCATATATTTT	CASSFGTDSGNTIYF
TRBV6-1	10	TRBJ1-3	few	NA	TGTGCCAGCAGTGGAAACACCATATATTTT	CASSGNTIYF
TRBV4-1	18	TRBJ2-1	few	TRBD1	TGCGCCAGCACCTTGAGGCCCCCCGGGACAGGGGGTAACAATGAGCAGTTCTTC	CASTLRPPGTGGNNEQFF
TRBV3-1	14	TRBJ2-2	many	NA	TGTGCCAGCAGCCAAGATCACCGCACCGGGGAGCTGTTTTTT	CASSQDHRTGELFF
TRBV28	15	TRBJ2-1	many	TRBD1	TGTGCCAGCAGTGGACAGGGCCGTTCCTACAATGAGCAGTTCTTC	CASSGQGRSYNEQFF
TRBV12-5	16	TRBJ2-7	few	TRBD1	TGTGCTAGTGGTTTGGTACATAAAGGGACAGGGCGCGAGCAGTACTTC	CASGLVHKGTGREQYF